This TCR beta chain is from a study of T-cell reconstitution after alpha-beta-depleted transplantation in children. The CDR3 consists of 15 residues. J was trimmed by 7 bases and V by 6 bases; bases with no gene match: 11. The V gene's germline CDR1 is DFQATT and CDR2 SNEGSKA (reference sequence). Preparation of the TCRbeta library used unique molecular identifiers. TCRdb reanalysed the PCR reads using MiXCR and keeps one entry per CDR3 protein. The table records some 640,000 distinct CDR3 sequences, roughly 17% of them present only once. The sequencing here drew on PBMCs from the stem cell graft donor, taken from the stem cell graft. This TCR came from a human donor who donated a stem cell graft to a child with acute myeloid leukemia. The chain employs TRBV20-1 and TRBJ2-2, with TRBD1 matching over 10 bases. The CDR3 reads CSARTTGQGIGELFF. Here the CDR3 DNA reads TGCAGTGCCCGAACGACGGGACAGGGGATCGGGGAGCTGTTTTTT.